Below, one TCR beta chain is given with its context. The antigen is undetermined. The junction and the germline gene differ at one end; a read error may be behind it. Within the sample, other DNA sequences also encode this same CDR3. The PCR used 60 Vbeta and 13 Jbeta primers. Authors' processing steps: Unique TCR beta chains numbered approximately 76 million in a later analysis, with about 9.9 million shared. Assay: immunoSEQ multiplex PCR; the TCRdb copy retains only in-frame clones and omits some. The V and J calls and clone size were taken over from that table, and D and trimming were inferred from the DNA. The repertoire holds about 130,000 clones, with around 78% as singletons. The source of the sample is a study of cytomegalovirus exposure and HLA in healthy donors. Study-level results: The study recorded about 150 TCR beta chains that were cytomegalovirus-associated.

The CDR3 covers 14 residues. Germline V gives CDR1 LNHNV, CDR2 YYDKDF (reference sequence). The chain employs TRBV15 and TRBJ2-7; 8 bases map to TRBD2. Input material: PBMCs. This receptor was obtained from a man aged 35 to 55 in good health and CMV-seronegative. As DNA, the CDR3 is TGCGCCACCAGCAGAGATCGACTAGCGAGGGAGCAGTACTTC. It translates to CATSRDRLAREQYF.